This is a list of T cell receptor beta chains from one sample in a study of response to subunit inactivated influenza vaccine. Each CDR3 protein gets one entry after TCRdb re-called the RT-PCR reads with MiXCR. The sample contains 650,000 to 800,000 distinct CDR3 sequences, over 11% of which appear only once. The sequenced sample was PBMCs from blood, obtained 14 days before vaccination. These receptors were collected from a man between 50 and 59 years old who received an inactivated influenza vaccine. The CDR3 runs from the conserved cysteine through the conserved F or W. D genes are given only for firm matches. Size values are once, few and many counts, or a class for expanded clones, and some rows have none.

d_gene: TRBD1; v_gene: TRBV7-2; abundance: NA; j_gene: TRBJ1-6; CDR3aa: CASSQRTGGYNSPLHF; CDR3nt: TGTGCCAGCAGCCAAAGGACAGGGGGCTATAATTCACCCCTCCACTTT
d_gene: NA; v_gene: TRBV7-6; abundance: few; j_gene: TRBJ2-2; CDR3aa: CASSLARYLDLSGELFF; CDR3nt: TGTGCCAGCAGCTTAGCGCGTTATCTAGATTTGAGCGGGGAGCTGTTTTTT
d_gene: NA; v_gene: TRBV29-1; abundance: NA; j_gene: TRBJ2-2; CDR3aa: CSVESTATATGELFF; CDR3nt: TGCAGCGTTGAGTCCACAGCGACAGCCACCGGGGAGCTGTTTTTT
d_gene: TRBD2; v_gene: TRBV11-2; abundance: few; j_gene: TRBJ2-1; CDR3aa: CASSLGSAGAREQFF; CDR3nt: TGTGCCAGCAGCTTAGGCTCAGCGGGAGCCAGAGAGCAGTTCTTC
d_gene: TRBD2; v_gene: TRBV5-1; abundance: few; j_gene: TRBJ2-1; CDR3aa: CASSLRIAGYNEQFF; CDR3nt: TGCGCCAGCAGCTTGCGAATAGCGGGGTACAATGAGCAGTTCTTC
d_gene: NA; v_gene: TRBV21-1; abundance: NA; j_gene: TRBJ2-7; CDR3aa: CASSKAQGQTGNEQYF; CDR3nt: TGTGCCAGCAGCAAAGCGCAGGGCCAGACGGGAAACGAGCAGTACTTC
d_gene: TRBD1; v_gene: TRBV4-3; abundance: NA; j_gene: TRBJ1-2; CDR3aa: CASSQARGQYGYTF; CDR3nt: TGCGCCAGCAGCCAAGCTAGGGGACAGTATGGCTACACCTTC
d_gene: NA; v_gene: TRBV3-1; abundance: few; j_gene: TRBJ2-4; CDR3aa: CASTQATGRNIQYF; CDR3nt: TGTGCCAGCACCCAAGCTACCGGGAGAAACATTCAGTACTTC
d_gene: NA; v_gene: TRBV6-1; abundance: NA; j_gene: TRBJ2-3; CDR3aa: CASSPAYGVRADTQYF; CDR3nt: TGTGCCAGCAGTCCGGCGTACGGGGTCCGTGCAGATACGCAGTATTTT
d_gene: NA; v_gene: TRBV7-2; abundance: NA; j_gene: TRBJ2-7; CDR3aa: CASSLGDSLGEQYF; CDR3nt: TGTGCCAGCAGCTTAGGTGACTCTTTGGGCGAGCAGTACTTC
d_gene: NA; v_gene: TRBV15; abundance: NA; j_gene: TRBJ2-4; CDR3aa: CATSRQENIQYF; CDR3nt: TGTGCCACCAGCAGACAGGAAAACATTCAGTACTTC
d_gene: TRBD2; v_gene: TRBV20-1; abundance: few; j_gene: TRBJ2-1; CDR3aa: CSARDQETVAGANEQFF; CDR3nt: TGCAGTGCTAGAGATCAGGAGACTGTAGCGGGGGCCAATGAGCAGTTCTTC
d_gene: NA; v_gene: TRBV6-2/TRBV6-3; abundance: few; j_gene: TRBJ2-1; CDR3aa: CASSYSDRFYNEQFF; CDR3nt: TGTGCCAGCAGTTACTCCGACAGGTTCTACAATGAGCAGTTCTTC
d_gene: TRBD1; v_gene: TRBV11-2; abundance: few; j_gene: TRBJ2-5; CDR3aa: CASSRYRGSVKETQYF; CDR3nt: TGTGCCAGCAGCAGATACAGGGGGTCCGTAAAAGAGACCCAGTACTTC
d_gene: NA; v_gene: TRBV5-5; abundance: NA; j_gene: TRBJ2-7; CDR3aa: CASSWGPSFYEQYF; CDR3nt: TGTGCCAGCAGCTGGGGACCCAGCTTCTACGAGCAGTACTTC
d_gene: NA; v_gene: TRBV4-1; abundance: NA; j_gene: TRBJ1-3; CDR3aa: CASSQVGASGNTIYF; CDR3nt: TGCGCCAGCAGCCAAGTGGGGGCCTCTGGAAACACCATATATTTT
d_gene: NA; v_gene: TRBV15; abundance: few; j_gene: TRBJ1-5; CDR3aa: CATSSYQGGNQPQHF; CDR3nt: TGTGCCACCAGCAGCTACCAGGGCGGCAATCAGCCCCAGCATTTT
d_gene: NA; v_gene: TRBV11-2; abundance: few; j_gene: TRBJ2-3; CDR3aa: CASSSAGQTTDTQYF; CDR3nt: TGTGCCAGCAGCTCGGCTGGGCAGACCACAGATACGCAGTATTTT
d_gene: NA; v_gene: TRBV6-1; abundance: many; j_gene: TRBJ1-1; CDR3aa: CASMIQRNTEAFF; CDR3nt: TGTGCCAGCATGATACAGAGGAACACTGAAGCTTTCTTT
d_gene: NA; v_gene: TRBV5-1; abundance: many; j_gene: TRBJ1-5; CDR3aa: CASSWDGGAGQPQHF; CDR3nt: TGCGCCAGCAGCTGGGATGGGGGGGCCGGACAGCCCCAGCATTTT
d_gene: TRBD2; v_gene: TRBV10-3; abundance: NA; j_gene: TRBJ2-2; CDR3aa: CAISDFVAGATGELFF; CDR3nt: TGTGCCATCAGTGACTTTGTAGCGGGGGCCACCGGGGAGCTGTTTTTT
d_gene: NA; v_gene: TRBV6-2/TRBV6-3; abundance: few; j_gene: TRBJ2-5; CDR3aa: CASSYAGAIQETQYF; CDR3nt: TGTGCCAGCAGTTATGCAGGGGCGATTCAAGAGACCCAGTACTTC
d_gene: TRBD1; v_gene: TRBV29-1; abundance: NA; j_gene: TRBJ2-3; CDR3aa: CSVEGQGTDTQYF; CDR3nt: TGCAGCGTTGAGGGACAGGGCACAGATACGCAGTATTTT
d_gene: NA; v_gene: TRBV3-1; abundance: few; j_gene: TRBJ1-2; CDR3aa: CASSQSRDGYTF; CDR3nt: TGTGCCAGCAGCCAATCCAGGGATGGCTACACCTTC
d_gene: TRBD2; v_gene: TRBV19; abundance: few; j_gene: TRBJ2-1; CDR3aa: CASHPGLATNEQFF; CDR3nt: TGTGCCAGTCACCCGGGACTAGCGACGAATGAGCAGTTCTTC
d_gene: TRBD2; v_gene: TRBV2; abundance: few; j_gene: TRBJ2-1; CDR3aa: CASRRGRGTTQGGRLNNEQFF; CDR3nt: TGTGCCAGCAGGCGGGGCAGGGGAACGACCCAAGGCGGGAGGCTAAACAATGAGCAGTTCTTC
d_gene: TRBD2; v_gene: TRBV7-9; abundance: NA; j_gene: TRBJ2-1; CDR3aa: CASNYDSGRVAEQFF; CDR3nt: TGTGCCAGCAACTACGATAGCGGGAGGGTGGCGGAGCAGTTCTTC
d_gene: NA; v_gene: TRBV7-2; abundance: NA; j_gene: TRBJ2-3; CDR3aa: CASSLAPLGSGTDTQYF; CDR3nt: TGTGCCAGCAGCTTAGCTCCTCTCGGGAGCGGCACAGATACGCAGTATTTT
d_gene: TRBD1; v_gene: TRBV7-2; abundance: few; j_gene: TRBJ1-3; CDR3aa: CASSNGQAGNTIYF; CDR3nt: TGTGCCAGCAGCAACGGACAGGCTGGAAACACCATATATTTT
d_gene: NA; v_gene: TRBV12-3/TRBV12-4; abundance: NA; j_gene: TRBJ1-2; CDR3aa: CASSLNRANYNGYTF; CDR3nt: TGTGCCAGCAGTTTAAACAGGGCAAACTATAATGGCTACACCTTC
d_gene: TRBD1; v_gene: TRBV7-2; abundance: few; j_gene: TRBJ2-7; CDR3aa: CASSPTGGSGEQYF; CDR3nt: TGTGCCAGCAGCCCAACAGGGGGTTCGGGTGAGCAGTACTTC
d_gene: NA; v_gene: TRBV6-6; abundance: NA; j_gene: TRBJ1-5; CDR3aa: CASSYSKVQPQHF; CDR3nt: TGTGCCAGCAGTTACTCGAAGGTTCAGCCCCAGCATTTT
d_gene: NA; v_gene: TRBV7-9; abundance: few; j_gene: TRBJ2-3; CDR3aa: CASSNGVLAGATDTQYF; CDR3nt: TGTGCCAGCAGCAACGGGGTACTGGCGGGGGCCACAGATACGCAGTATTTT
d_gene: NA; v_gene: TRBV29-1; abundance: many; j_gene: TRBJ1-1; CDR3aa: CSLSRTVNTEAFF; CDR3nt: TGCAGCCTATCCAGGACAGTGAACACTGAAGCTTTCTTT
d_gene: NA; v_gene: TRBV6-2/TRBV6-3; abundance: few; j_gene: TRBJ2-4; CDR3aa: CASSYSGINIQYF; CDR3nt: TGTGCCAGCAGTTACTCGGGGATAAACATTCAGTACTTC